The clone carrying this TCR beta chain has a handful of counts. The data derive from a study of blood T cell repertoires in COVID-19. Background on the study: The origin of the acute and convalescent COVID-19 samples was the United States, Italy and Spain. Sources were T cells, B-cell-depleted T cells, or PBMCs; the material itself was cDNA or gDNA.

In the source study's methods: Estimated nucleated cell counts came from reference gene primer amplification. Clones were read by immunoSEQ multiplex PCR, and TCRdb kept only the in-frame ones, dropping some. V and J calls and clone size are given by that table; D and trimming were obtained from the DNA. The sample shows 100,000 to 120,000 clones, roughly 85% of them seen only once. This CDR3 has 16 amino acids. CDR1 MNHNS and CDR2 SASEGT come from the germline V gene. V was clipped by 3 bases and J by 7 bases; unmatched bases: 11. The sequence derives from a human donor in a cohort sampled during active COVID-19. Sequencing was done on a sample of peripheral blood. The genes are TRBV6-1 and TRBJ2-5; 10 bases line up with TRBD1. CDR3 amino acids: CASSDSGTGALVTQYF. CDR3 sequence (DNA): TGTGCCAGCAGTGATTCCGGGACAGGGGCGTTGGTGACCCAGTACTTC.